This is a list of T cell receptor beta chains from one sample in a study of blood T cell repertoires in COVID-19. The repertoire was sequenced with immunoSEQ multiplex PCR; TCRdb's copy has only in-frame clones and lacks some. The data show some 240,000 clones, about three quarters seen once. Sequences were obtained from peripheral blood. The receptor source for this set is a woman in her 70s with acute or convalescent COVID-19. The CDR3 runs from the conserved cysteine through the conserved F or W. Fields, in order: CDR3 DNA, CDR3 protein, V gene, clone size, CDR3 length, D gene, J gene. A D gene is named only where the DNA matches it firmly. Where a row states a size, it is once, few, many or the class of an expanded clone; other rows omit it.

TGTGCCAGCGTTAGGGGGGGGAACACCGGGGAGCTGTTTTTT | CASVRGGNTGELFF | TRBV2 | NA | 14 | NA | TRBJ2-2
TGTGCCAGCAGCTTAATCGGGGCAGGGGGTGTCGAGCAGTACTTC | CASSLIGAGGVEQYF | TRBV7-3 | NA | 15 | TRBD1 | TRBJ2-7
TGTGCCAGCAGCCTAAACCCCGGAGCTGAAGCTTTCTTT | CASSLNPGAEAFF | TRBV12-3/TRBV12-4 | NA | 13 | NA | TRBJ1-1
TGTGCCAGCAGTCCCGGACTAGCGGGGGGAGGGACCCAGTACTTC | CASSPGLAGGGTQYF | TRBV27 | NA | 15 | TRBD2 | TRBJ2-5
TGTGCCAGCAGCTCCGACGGGGGGGCGGGCACAGATACGCAGTATTTT | CASSSDGGAGTDTQYF | TRBV11-3 | NA | 16 | TRBD2 | TRBJ2-3
TGTGCCAGCAGCCAAGGCTTAGATAATACGCAGTATTTT | CASSQGLDNTQYF | TRBV3-1/TRBV3-2 | few | 13 | NA | TRBJ2-3
TGTGCCAGTAGTTGGGACAGGGGACCTAGTGAGCAGTTCTTC | CASSWDRGPSEQFF | TRBV19 | NA | 14 | TRBD1 | TRBJ2-1
TGTGCCTGGAGTGCACTAGCGGGAAGCGGGACCCAGTACTTC | CAWSALAGSGTQYF | TRBV30 | once | 14 | TRBD2 | TRBJ2-5
TGTGCCAGCAGCTCACGGACAGGTCGGTACGAGCAGTACTTC | CASSSRTGRYEQYF | TRBV9 | NA | 14 | TRBD1 | TRBJ2-7
TGTGCCAGCTCACCGACCGGGTCTTACTCAGATACGCAGTATTTT | CASSPTGSYSDTQYF | TRBV18 | NA | 15 | NA | TRBJ2-3
TGTGCCAGCAGCTTAGTTCGGGACACCGGGGAGCTGTTTTTT | CASSLVRDTGELFF | TRBV7-2 | few | 14 | NA | TRBJ2-2
TGCGCCAGCAGCTGGGGTGCCAGGGGAACAACTGGGGCCAACGTCCTGACTTTC | CASSWGARGTTGANVLTF | TRBV5-1 | NA | 18 | NA | TRBJ2-6
TGTGCCAGCAGCTTAGGAGAAATGAACACTGAAGCTTTCTTT | CASSLGEMNTEAFF | TRBV11-2 | NA | 14 | NA | TRBJ1-1
TGTGCCAGCAGTGAATTCGGGGTTAACAATCAGCCCCAGCATTTT | CASSEFGVNNQPQHF | TRBV6-1 | NA | 15 | NA | TRBJ1-5
TGTGCCAGCAGCTTTAGTTACCGCAGACTCCAAGAGACCCAGTACTTC | CASSFSYRRLQETQYF | TRBV7-2 | once | 16 | NA | TRBJ2-5
TGTGCCAGCAGTGGCCAAGGGGTCAATCAGCCCCAGCATTTT | CASSGQGVNQPQHF | TRBV2 | NA | 14 | NA | TRBJ1-5
TGTGCCAGCAGTTACTCAGGGACAGGGCCCTACGAGCAGTACTTC | CASSYSGTGPYEQYF | TRBV6-6 | few | 15 | TRBD1 | TRBJ2-7
TGTGCCAGCAGCAAAGACTGGGACAGGGGGCGCCCGAACACTGAAGCTTTCTTT | CASSKDWDRGRPNTEAFF | TRBV21-1 | NA | 18 | NA | TRBJ1-1
TGTGCCAGTAGCCACCGATACACAAACAGGGGAAGCACAGATACGCAGTATTTT | CASSHRYTNRGSTDTQYF | TRBV19 | NA | 18 | TRBD1 | TRBJ2-3
TGTGCCAGCAGCTTACAGAGCGAAGATACGCAGTATTTT | CASSLQSEDTQYF | TRBV7-2 | once | 13 | NA | TRBJ2-3
TGTGCCAGCAGCTTAGCGGGGGGTCGTAATGAGCAGTTCTTC | CASSLAGGRNEQFF | TRBV11-3 | NA | 14 | TRBD2 | TRBJ2-1
TGTGCCAGCAGCCCTCTGAGTGGGGGCCCCTACAGCTCCTACAATGAGCAGTTCTTC | CASSPLSGGPYSSYNEQFF | TRBV7-3 | NA | 19 | NA | TRBJ2-1
TGTGCCATCACCCCGGGACAGGGGGCGAACGAGCAGTACTTC | CAITPGQGANEQYF | TRBV10-3 | NA | 14 | TRBD1 | TRBJ2-7
TGTGCCAGCAGCTTAAGGACAGGAGCTAACACCGGGGAGCTGTTTTTT | CASSLRTGANTGELFF | TRBV7-9 | NA | 16 | TRBD1 | TRBJ2-2
TGTGCCAGCAACTCCGGGAACACCGGGGAGCTGTTTTTT | CASNSGNTGELFF | TRBV12-3/TRBV12-4 | NA | 13 | NA | TRBJ2-2
TGCAGCGCAGGACAGTCCTATTACGGGGATACGCAGTATTTT | CSAGQSYYGDTQYF | TRBV29-1 | few | 14 | NA | TRBJ2-3
TGTGCCAGCAGCCCATGGGGACAGGGAAATGAAAAACTGTTTTTT | CASSPWGQGNEKLFF | TRBV3-1/TRBV3-2 | few | 15 | TRBD1 | TRBJ1-4
TGCGCCAGCAGCTTGGCCCTCGGACAGGGAGCCATTCAGGGCTACACCTTC | CASSLALGQGAIQGYTF | TRBV5-1 | NA | 17 | TRBD1 | TRBJ1-2
TGCGCCAGCAGCCAAGATAGGGCGGGGGGAACAGATACGCAGTATTTT | CASSQDRAGGTDTQYF | TRBV4-3 | NA | 16 | TRBD2 | TRBJ2-3
TGTGCCAGCAGCCAGGGAGGTTCTAATTCACCCCTCCACTTT | CASSQGGSNSPLHF | TRBV25-1 | NA | 14 | NA | TRBJ1-6
TGCGCCAGCAGCCAACTCGGGACAGCTAACTATGGCTACACCTTC | CASSQLGTANYGYTF | TRBV4-3 | NA | 15 | TRBD1 | TRBJ1-2
TGTGCCAGCAGCTCCCTCGTACAGAGTAGTGAGCAGTTCTTC | CASSSLVQSSEQFF | TRBV6-6 | NA | 14 | NA | TRBJ2-1
TGTGCCAGCAGTGAATTCGAGGGACAGGGGGCGGAGGGCTACACCTTC | CASSEFEGQGAEGYTF | TRBV25-1 | NA | 16 | TRBD1 | TRBJ1-2
TGCGCCAGCAGTGTACAGGGGGCGAGGACAGATACGCAGTATTTT | CASSVQGARTDTQYF | TRBV10-2 | NA | 15 | TRBD1 | TRBJ2-3
TGTGCCAGCACTCCACAGGGAAGGAACTATGGCTACACCTTC | CASTPQGRNYGYTF | TRBV6-5 | NA | 14 | NA | TRBJ1-2
TGCGCCAGCAGTGAGCGACAGGGTTACGAGCAGTACTTC | CASSERQGYEQYF | TRBV10-1 | NA | 13 | TRBD1 | TRBJ2-7
TGTGCCAGCAGCCAAGAGTCGGGGGGTTTGAGGGCGAACACTGAAGCTTTCTTT | CASSQESGGLRANTEAFF | TRBV4-2 | NA | 18 | NA | TRBJ1-1
TGTGCCAGCAGCGTAGGGGCAGGGGTATTAGAGACCCAGTACTTC | CASSVGAGVLETQYF | TRBV9 | NA | 15 | NA | TRBJ2-5
TGCAGTGCTAGTGAGGTGGGAGGGCTAGCCGAGACCCAGTACTTC | CSASEVGGLAETQYF | TRBV20-1 | NA | 15 | TRBD2 | TRBJ2-5
TGTGCCAGCAGCTCCGGAGGGCCGGGGGGACAGCCCCAGCATTTT | CASSSGGPGGQPQHF | TRBV7-2 | few | 15 | NA | TRBJ1-5
TGTGCCAGCAGCTTAAATTCCCTCCTGGCAGGGTACGAGCAGTACTTC | CASSLNSLLAGYEQYF | TRBV11-2 | NA | 16 | NA | TRBJ2-7
TGTGCCAGCAGTCTCACTAGCGGGGGGGCCTTTGAGCAGTTCTTC | CASSLTSGGAFEQFF | TRBV9 | NA | 15 | TRBD2 | TRBJ2-1
TGTGCCAGCAGCTTAGGACAGGCTGCAACTAATGAAAAACTGTTTTTT | CASSLGQAATNEKLFF | TRBV7-9 | NA | 16 | NA | TRBJ1-4
TGTGCCAGCAGCCCCCTCCGGGGGGGCCCCGGGGAGCTGTTTTTT | CASSPLRGGPGELFF | TRBV3-1/TRBV3-2 | NA | 15 | TRBD2 | TRBJ2-2
TGTGCCAGCAGTAACCCAGCGGTAAATCAGCCCCAGCATTTT | CASSNPAVNQPQHF | TRBV6-5 | once | 14 | NA | TRBJ1-5
TGCGCCAGCAGCCAAGGCACAGGGGCCGTCTACGAGCAGTACTTC | CASSQGTGAVYEQYF | TRBV4-1 | NA | 15 | TRBD1 | TRBJ2-7
TGTGCCAGCAGCCAAGGCCATAGCGGGGGGACTTACAATGAGCAGTTCTTC | CASSQGHSGGTYNEQFF | TRBV3-1/TRBV3-2 | NA | 17 | TRBD2 | TRBJ2-1
TGCGCCAGCAGCCGACAGAGGACTAGCGGGGGATCCGGGGTAGAGACCCAGTACTTC | CASSRQRTSGGSGVETQYF | TRBV4-1 | NA | 19 | TRBD2 | TRBJ2-5
TGTGCCAGCAGCTCGCCTAATGGTGCCCCGGGGACCCAGTACTTC | CASSSPNGAPGTQYF | TRBV5-8 | NA | 15 | NA | TRBJ2-5
TGTGCCAGCAACAACAGGGGGCTTGAGGAAAAACTGTTTTTT | CASNNRGLEEKLFF | TRBV6-5 | NA | 14 | TRBD1 | TRBJ1-4
TGTGCCAGCTCACCACACACACTAGCGGGATCTTCAGGGGAGCAGTTCTTC | CASSPHTLAGSSGEQFF | TRBV18 | NA | 17 | TRBD2 | TRBJ2-1